The entry below describes one T cell receptor beta chain. These data belong to a study of cytomegalovirus exposure and HLA in healthy donors. Primers for the PCR totalled 60 Vbeta and 13 Jbeta. Clones were sequenced by immunoSEQ multiplex PCR, and TCRdb holds only the in-frame ones, with some missing. The sample lists over 100,000 clones; around 61% were seen once. The clonotype comes from a woman aged 25 to 39 in good health and CMV-seronegative. The specimen sequenced was PBMCs.

Written as DNA, the CDR3 is TGCAGCGTTGAAGGGGCGCGAGACTATGGCTACACCTTC. Translation: CSVEGARDYGYTF. The J gene is TRBJ1-2, the V gene TRBV29-1; no clear D. Germline values: CDR1 SQVTM, CDR2 ANQGSEA. The CDR3 length is 13 residues. V lost 1 base, J lost 3 bases, and 9 bases lay in between.